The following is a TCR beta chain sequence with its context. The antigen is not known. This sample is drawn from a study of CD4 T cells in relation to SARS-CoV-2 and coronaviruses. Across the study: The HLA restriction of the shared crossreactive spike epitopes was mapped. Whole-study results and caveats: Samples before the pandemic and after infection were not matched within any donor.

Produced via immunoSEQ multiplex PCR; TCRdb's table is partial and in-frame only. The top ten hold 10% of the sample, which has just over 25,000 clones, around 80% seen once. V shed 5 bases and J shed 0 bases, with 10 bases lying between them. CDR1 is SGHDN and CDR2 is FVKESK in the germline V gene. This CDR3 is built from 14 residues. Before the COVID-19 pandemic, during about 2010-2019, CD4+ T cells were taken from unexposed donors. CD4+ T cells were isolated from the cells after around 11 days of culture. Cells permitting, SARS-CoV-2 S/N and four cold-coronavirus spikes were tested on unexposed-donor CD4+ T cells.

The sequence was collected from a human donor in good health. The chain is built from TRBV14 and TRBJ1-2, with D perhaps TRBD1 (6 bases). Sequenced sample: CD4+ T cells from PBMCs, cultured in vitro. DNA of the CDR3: TGTGCCAGCAGCTCCCGGACAGCTAACTATGGCTACACCTTC. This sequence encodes CASSSRTANYGYTF.